This passage covers 24 T cell receptor beta chains from one sample sequenced in a study of T cells in Graves' hyperthyroidism and ophthalmopathy. Researchers amplified the TCR beta CDR3 regions from RNA transcripts. The HTBI primer set drove a first-round RT-PCR of the TCR CDR3. TCRdb fed the multiplex PCR reads into MiXCR, producing one record per CDR3 protein. The table has more than 500,000 distinct CDR3 sequences, 15% to 20% seen once; the top ten hold 3.5% to 4%. Sequences were obtained from blood. The receptors derive from a woman aged 25-40 years with Graves' hyperthyroidism.

This clonotype was seen ten or more times. The rearrangement links TRBV5-1 to TRBJ1-4; 7 bases line up with TRBD1. V trimming: 3 bases; J trimming: 5 bases; junction bases outside the gene matches: 4. This CDR3 is 14 amino acids long. The V gene's germline CDR1 is SGHRS and CDR2 YFSETQ. CDR3 loop: CASSSGQSNEKLFF. CDR3 DNA: TGCGCCAGCAGCTCGGGACAGAGCAATGAAAAACTGTTTTTT.

V and J are TRBV2 and TRBJ2-5; D not resolved. Germline CDR1 SNHLY, CDR2 FYNNEI. The CDR3 consists of 12 residues. Trimming removed 7 bases from V and 1 base from J, with 7 bases in between. Here the CDR3 DNA reads TGTGCCAGCAAGACTGGCCAAGAGACCCAGTACTTC. Translation: CASKTGQETQYF.

Many counts were recorded for this clonotype. The chain is built from TRBV28 and TRBJ1-1; D is unresolved. This CDR3 is built from 15 residues. With 3 bases removed from V and 2 bases from J, the gap between germline ends came to 13 bases. CDR1 MDHEN and CDR2 SYDVKM come from the germline V gene. CDR3 DNA sequence: TGTGCCAGCAGTTTCGACTTCGAATTAAACACTGAAGCTTTCTTT. Encoded protein: CASSFDFELNTEAFF.

This clonotype was picked up a small number of times. This sequence joins TRBV5-4 and TRBJ2-1; TRBD2 matches 14 bases. CDR1 and CDR2 from the germline V gene are SGHNT and YYREEE (reference sequence). The CDR3 is 16 amino acids. Trimming took 3 bases from V and 7 from J; bases not matched to a gene: 6. CDR3 sequence (DNA): TGTGCCAGCAGCTCCCGGACTAGCGGGAGGTTGAATGAGCAGTTCTTC. It specifies CASSSRTSGRLNEQFF.

This clonotype was observed at least ten times. This chain connects TRBV27 to TRBJ2-7; D is perhaps TRBD1 (6 bases). V lost 0 bases and J lost 4, with 10 bases in between. In germline, CDR1 is MNHEY, CDR2 SMNVEV (reference sequence). The CDR3 length is 14 residues. In DNA, the CDR3 is TGTGCCAGCAGTTTATCTGGGGGCAGGTACGAGCAGTACTTC. Translating it yields CASSLSGGRYEQYF.

This clonotype was observed many times. The chain links TRBV7-9 to TRBJ2-5; D remains unclear. CDR3 length: 14 amino acids. V was clipped by 2 bases and J by 1 base, with 8 bases between them. Germline V gives CDR1 SEHNR, CDR2 FQNEAQ (reference sequence). CDR3 residues: CASSLSWGQETQYF. The DNA of the CDR3 is TGTGCCAGCAGCTTAAGCTGGGGCCAAGAGACCCAGTACTTC.

This clonotype was detected ten times or more. The chain couples TRBV12-3 or TRBV12-4 to TRBJ2-7; TRBD2 is a possible D gene (6 bases). Trimming pared 5 bases from V and 6 bases from J, leaving 14 bases between. CDR3 size: 13 residues. CDR3 sequence reads: CASSVSSSGEQYF. CDR3 nucleotides: TGTGCCAGCAGTGTAAGTAGTAGCGGCGAGCAGTACTTC.

This clonotype showed up just a few times. The rearrangement joins TRBV11-3 to TRBJ2-6; 10 nucleotides align to TRBD1. The CDR3 loop spans 18 amino acids. CDR1 SGHNT and CDR2 YENEEA come from the germline V gene. The V segment lost 4 bases and the J segment 4 bases; nucleotides outside the gene matches: 10. The chain's CDR3 is CASSSFPGQGSGANVLTF. CDR3 nucleotides: TGTGCCAGCAGCTCTTTCCCGGGACAGGGGTCCGGGGCCAACGTCCTGACTTTC.

This sequence joins TRBV6-1 and TRBJ1-5; no definite D call. The CDR3 contains 13 residues. V gave up 7 bases and J gave up 5 bases, with 12 bases separating them. Germline loops: CDR1 MNHNS, CDR2 SASEGT. DNA of the CDR3: TGTGCCAGCAAAATAGCCCCGGATCAGCCCCAGCATTTT. Its translation is CASKIAPDQPQHF.

The V gene is TRBV29-1, the J gene TRBJ2-5, with TRBD2 identical over 9 bases. Per the germline V gene, CDR1 is SQVTM and CDR2 is ANQGSEA. V was clipped by 2 bases and J by 9 bases; unmatched bases: 10. The CDR3 sequence is 14 residues long. CDR3 nucleotide sequence: TGCAGCGTTGAAAAGGCTAGCGGGATGGAGGCCCAGTACTTC. Residues: CSVEKASGMEAQYF. Full variable domain (missing parts from reference TRBV29-1 and TRBJ2-5): SAVISQKPSRDICQRGTSLTIQCQVDSQVTMMFWYRQQPGQSLTLIATANQGSEATYESGFVIDKFPISRPNLTFSTLTVSNMSPEDSSIYLCSVEKASGMEAQYFGPGTRLLVL.

V and J are TRBV30 and TRBJ2-3; 7 bases line up with TRBD2. The V and J ends lost 3 bases and 1 base, in that order; junction bases with no gene match: 4. This CDR3 has 14 residues. From germline, CDR1 is GTSNPN and CDR2 SVGIG (reference sequence). The CDR3 DNA reads as TGTGCCTGGAGGGGAGGGGCGGGCACAGATACGCAGTATTTT. It encodes CAWRGGAGTDTQYF.

The V call is TRBV20-1, the J call TRBJ1-1; 7 positions match TRBD1. V was clipped by 6 bases and J by 4 bases; unmatched bases: 8. In germline, CDR1 is DFQATT, CDR2 SNEGSKA (reference sequence). CDR3 length equals 13 residues. CDR3 loop: CSARQGVITEAFF. The CDR3 DNA reads TGCAGTGCAAGACAGGGTGTTATCACTGAAGCTTTCTTT.

This clonotype showed up many times. The chain uses TRBV29-1 and TRBJ1-1, with D unclear. The CDR3 sequence is 11 residues long. Germline assignment: CDR1 SQVTM and CDR2 ANQGSEA. The germline V and J ends were trimmed by 6 bases and 0 bases, with 5 bases remaining between them. The CDR3 loop is CSVTLNTEAFF. DNA of the CDR3: TGCAGCGTGACACTGAACACTGAAGCTTTCTTT.

As DNA, the CDR3 is TGTGCCAGCAGCCGACAAGCGGGGTCTAGCACAGATACGCAGTATTTT. This sequence encodes CASSRQAGSSTDTQYF. The genes are TRBV7-2 and TRBJ2-3, with 7 bases lining up with TRBD2. The CDR3 is 16 amino acids. The ends lost 5 bases at V and 0 bases at J; junction bases unmatched: 8. Germline CDR1 reads SGHTA; CDR2 reads FQGNSA.

The chain joins TRBV27 to TRBJ1-1, with D hard to call. The germline gives CDR1 MNHEY, CDR2 SMNVEV (reference sequence). Trimming shortened V by 8 bases and J by 11 bases, and 21 bases separated the two germline ends. The CDR3 is 13 amino acids. CDR3 loop: CASEPRGKGRAFF. The CDR3 DNA sequence: TGTGCCAGCGAGCCACGGGGAAAAGGGCGGGCTTTCTTT.

CDR3 nucleotides: TGCGCCAGCAGCCAAGATCACCCCGGGACTTTCGGCGAGCAGTACTTC. This sequence encodes CASSQDHPGTFGEQYF. The chain combines TRBV4-3 with TRBJ2-7; D might be TRBD2 (6 bases). The CDR3 runs 16 residues. Between the trimmed V and J ends, which lost 0 bases and 6 bases, there was a span of 18 bases. Germline V CDR1 and CDR2: LGHNA, YSLEER.

In its sample, this clonotype was seen many times. The rearrangement links TRBV20-1 to TRBJ2-1; 7 bases align to TRBD2. CDR3 size: 11 residues. V was pared by 5 bases and J by 9 bases, with 4 bases of the junction left unmatched. Germline V lookup: CDR1 DFQATT, CDR2 SNEGSKA (reference sequence). The CDR3 protein is CSALTGGEQFF. CDR3 nucleotide sequence: TGCAGTGCTCTTACGGGGGGTGAGCAGTTCTTC.

The chain is built from TRBV19 and TRBJ2-1; D is unclear. CDR1 LNHDA and CDR2 SQIVND come from the germline V gene (reference sequence). This CDR3 has 13 residues. The V end was cut by 5 bases, the J end by 2 bases, with 7 bases between. The CDR3 reads CASSLTPYNEQFF. The CDR3 nucleotides read TGTGCCAGTAGTTTAACCCCCTACAATGAGCAGTTCTTC.

This chain uses TRBV20-1 with TRBJ2-6; TRBD1 aligns across 9 bases. Germline loops: CDR1 DFQATT, CDR2 SNEGSKA (reference sequence). V gave up 5 bases and J gave up 0 bases; unmatched junction bases: 8. The CDR3 runs to 17 residues. The CDR3 coding sequence is TGCAGTGCTCCTAGTCGGACAGGGGTCTCTGGGGCCAACGTCCTGACTTTC. It specifies CSAPSRTGVSGANVLTF.

Of note for this clonotype: The CDR3 does not end in the conserved phenylalanine or tryptophan, so this is likely a read error. V is TRBV6-2 or TRBV6-3 and J is TRBJ2-5; no clear D gene. Germline V gene data show CDR1 as MNHEY and CDR2 as SVGEGT. V was shortened by 10 bases and J by 5 bases, with 17 bases between the two germline ends. The CDR3 is 13 residues long. Here the CDR3 reads CATHGTVGETQYL. In DNA, the CDR3 is TGTGCCACTCATGGAACGGTCGGGGAGACCCAGTACCTC.

This clonotype has at least ten counts. The V gene is TRBV7-2, the J gene TRBJ2-7; no clear D gene. V lost 2 bases, J lost 6 bases, and 14 bases lay in between. The CDR3 is 14 residues long. Germline CDR1 SGHTA, CDR2 FQGNSA. CDR3 sequence reads: CASSLLSVGGEQYF. CDR3 sequence (DNA): TGTGCCAGCAGCTTATTATCGGTGGGCGGCGAGCAGTACTTC.

This clonotype was seen more than once but under ten times. This chain links TRBV5-1 with TRBJ2-2; D gene unclear. Germline V gives CDR1 SGHRS, CDR2 YFSETQ. Between the trimmed V and J ends, which lost 6 bases and 0 bases, there was a span of 9 bases. The CDR3 runs to 14 residues. CDR3 amino acids: CASTPYANTGELFF. The DNA of the CDR3 is TGCGCCAGCACCCCCTACGCGAACACCGGGGAGCTGTTTTTT.

This clonotype has ten or more counts. This chain joins TRBV9 and TRBJ1-4; 10 positions match TRBD1. Germline CDR1 and CDR2: SGDLS and YYNGEE. Losses at the gene ends were 2 bases for V and 4 bases for J; bases not matched to a gene: 2. The CDR3 loop spans 15 amino acids. The CDR3: CASSVGTGVNEKLFF. The CDR3 bases are TGTGCCAGCAGCGTTGGGACAGGGGTTAATGAAAAACTGTTTTTT.

In this sample, this clonotype turned up many times. V gene TRBV20-1 combines with J gene TRBJ1-1; D call uncertain. The CDR3 has 11 amino acids. V shed 8 bases and J shed 2 bases, with 9 bases lying between them. CDR1 is DFQATT and CDR2 is SNEGSKA in the germline V gene (reference sequence). The CDR3 here is CSSPSNTEAFF. In DNA form, the CDR3 reads TGCAGTTCTCCTTCCAACACTGAAGCTTTCTTT.